Below are 14 T cell receptor beta chains sequenced from a single sample in a study of blood T cell repertoires in COVID-19 (dated by TCRdb to about 2020). The library was generated by the immunoSEQ multiplex PCR assay. Not all clones reach the TCRdb copy of this immuneACCESS table, which keeps in-frame sequences only. Checked studies attribute under half of the gap to unresolved V genes and leave the rest unexplained. Present in this sample are 300,000 to 350,000 clones, more than 70% of which were seen just once. Jointly, the top ten make up about 0.94% of the sample. The specimen sequenced was PBMCs or T cells enriched from blood (not recorded which). These receptors all come from a woman aged 25 to 39 who had been exposed to COVID-19.

This chain links TRBV4-2 with TRBJ1-2, with 11 nucleotides matching TRBD1. The V gene end was trimmed by 8 bases and the J gene end by 3 bases; junction bases not matched to a gene: 11. This CDR3 contains 16 residues. Germline assignment: CDR1 LGHNA and CDR2 YNFKEQ. The CDR3 spells CASLLLPGQGDYGYTF. In nucleotides, the CDR3 is TGTGCCAGCCTACTTCTACCGGGACAGGGGGACTATGGCTACACCTTC.

This chain joins TRBV10-3 and TRBJ2-7, with 9 bases lining up with TRBD1. Germline assignment: CDR1 ENHRY and CDR2 SYGVKD. The CDR3 covers 14 residues. The ends lost 7 bases at V and 3 bases at J; junction bases unmatched: 7. In nucleotides, the CDR3 is TGTGCCATCAACCGGGGACAGGGCGGCTACGAGCAGTACTTC. This gives the protein CAINRGQGGYEQYF.

The rearrangement links TRBV3-1 (or the pseudogene TRBV3-2) to TRBJ1-6, with 7 bases that match TRBD1. Germline assignment: CDR1 LGHDT and CDR2 YNNKEL (reference sequence). The trim removed 2 bases at V and 13 bases at J, leaving 11 bases unmatched. This CDR3 region has 15 residues. The CDR3 bases are TGTGCCAGCAGCCAACCCCAGGGGGTCGCCGGTCCCCTCCACTTT. Protein product: CASSQPQGVAGPLHF.

The chain recombines TRBV3-1 (or the pseudogene TRBV3-2) with TRBJ2-3, with 11 positions matching TRBD2. Trimming took 3 bases from V and 8 from J; bases not matched to a gene: 13. The CDR3 loop spans 17 amino acids. Germline values: CDR1 LGHDT, CDR2 YNNKEL (reference sequence). The CDR3 DNA follows: TGTGCCAGCAGCCATGGTAAAACTAGCGGGAGAATGGGTACGCAGTATTTT. This translates into CASSHGKTSGRMGTQYF.

The rearrangement uses TRBV7-3 and TRBJ2-5; D unresolved. Germline CDR1 is SGHTA and CDR2 is FQGTGA. The CDR3 sequence is 13 residues long. Trimming left V 2 bases short and J 5 bases short, with 9 bases between. The CDR3 DNA reads as TGTGCCAGCAGCTTATCCAGGTCGGAGACCCAGTACTTC. This translates into CASSLSRSETQYF.

This chain uses TRBV10-3 with TRBJ2-1; perhaps TRBD1 as D (5 bases). The CDR3 is 16 amino acids. The germline V gene has CDR1 ENHRY and CDR2 SYGVKD. Trimming shortened V by 0 bases and J by 7 bases, and 16 bases separated the two germline ends. The CDR3 loop reads CAISESQFAGKNEQFF. The CDR3 DNA reads TGTGCCATCAGTGAGTCGCAGTTCGCAGGGAAGAATGAGCAGTTCTTC.

V usage is TRBV4-1 and J usage is TRBJ2-7, with D possibly being TRBD1 (5 bases). The V end was cut by 0 bases, the J end by 3 bases, with 12 bases between. CDR1 is MGHRA and CDR2 is YSYEKL in the germline V gene. The CDR3 totals 15 residues. The CDR3 sequence: CASSQDPQGYYEQYF. CDR3 bases: TGCGCCAGCAGCCAAGATCCGCAGGGCTACTACGAGCAGTACTTC.

This chain uses TRBV10-1 with TRBJ2-1; 10 nucleotides line up with TRBD2. CDR3 length: 14 amino acids. With 5 bases clipped from V and 7 bases from J, the junction kept 5 bases outside the gene matches. Germline V gene data show CDR1 as WNHNN and CDR2 as SYGVQD (reference sequence). The CDR3 region is CASSISGRPNEQFF. The CDR3 DNA follows: TGCGCCAGCAGTATTAGCGGGAGGCCTAATGAGCAGTTCTTC.

The J gene is TRBJ2-7, the V gene TRBV5-1; 10 bases map to TRBD2. CDR3 length: 17 amino acids. Trimming removed 0 bases from V and 1 base from J; junction bases left unmatched: 7. Germline V gene sequence: CDR1 SGHRS, CDR2 YFSETQ. The CDR3 is CASSLVTGTSESYEQYF. The CDR3, as DNA: TGCGCCAGCAGCTTGGTCACCGGGACTAGCGAGTCCTACGAGCAGTACTTC.

The chain couples TRBV2 to TRBJ2-1, with 7 bases identical to TRBD2. CDR1 and CDR2 from the germline V gene are SNHLY and FYNNEI. CDR3 length: 19 residues. With V trimmed by 4 bases and J by 0 bases, 15 bases remained unmatched. The CDR3 reads CASSVWGGEGMSSYNEQFF. CDR3 DNA sequence: TGTGCCAGCAGTGTGTGGGGGGGAGAGGGAATGAGCTCCTACAATGAGCAGTTCTTC. Combining the CDR3 with reference TRBV2 and TRBJ2-1 gives the whole variable domain EPEVTQTPSHQVTQMGQEVILRCVPISNHLYFYWYRQILGQKVEFLVSFYNNEISEKSEIFDDQFSVERPDGSNFTLKIRSTKLEDSAMYFCASSVWGGEGMSSYNEQFFGPGTRLTVL.

The rearrangement joins TRBV5-1 to TRBJ1-1, with a weak D call TRBD1 (6 bases). CDR1 and CDR2 from the germline V gene are SGHRS and YFSETQ. With 1 base removed from V and 4 bases from J, the gap between germline ends came to 11 bases. This CDR3 contains 14 residues. CDR3 nucleotides: TGCGCCAGCAGCTTGATCCAGGGGTCCACTGAAGCTTTCTTT. It codes for CASSLIQGSTEAFF.

This clone appeared a single time. The chain employs TRBV10-1 and TRBJ2-1, with a possible D match to TRBD2 (6 bases). This CDR3 comprises 15 residues. V lost 2 bases to trimming and J lost 7 bases, with 15 bases between them. Germline assignment: CDR1 WNHNN and CDR2 SYGVQD (reference sequence). CDR3 in amino acids: CASSEMVADPNEQFF. The CDR3 DNA is TGCGCCAGCAGTGAGATGGTAGCGGATCCAAATGAGCAGTTCTTC.

V and J are TRBV9 and TRBJ1-5; TRBD1 agrees at 9 bases. The length of the CDR3 is 14 residues. The germline CDR1 and CDR2 sequences are SGDLS and YYNGEE. V dropped 3 bases and J dropped 4; count of bases not matched to a gene: 2. CDR3 in amino acids: CASSATGGNQPQHF. For the CDR3, the DNA is TGTGCCAGCAGCGCGACAGGGGGAAATCAGCCCCAGCATTTT.

The chain links TRBV3-1 (or the pseudogene TRBV3-2) to TRBJ2-3, with 7 positions matching TRBD2. The ends lost 2 bases at V and 9 bases at J; junction bases unmatched: 2. The CDR3 runs 12 residues. From germline, CDR1 is LGHDT and CDR2 YNNKEL (reference sequence). The CDR3 bases are TGTGCCAGCAGCCAAAGGGGAGGGACGCAGTATTTT. It codes for CASSQRGGTQYF.